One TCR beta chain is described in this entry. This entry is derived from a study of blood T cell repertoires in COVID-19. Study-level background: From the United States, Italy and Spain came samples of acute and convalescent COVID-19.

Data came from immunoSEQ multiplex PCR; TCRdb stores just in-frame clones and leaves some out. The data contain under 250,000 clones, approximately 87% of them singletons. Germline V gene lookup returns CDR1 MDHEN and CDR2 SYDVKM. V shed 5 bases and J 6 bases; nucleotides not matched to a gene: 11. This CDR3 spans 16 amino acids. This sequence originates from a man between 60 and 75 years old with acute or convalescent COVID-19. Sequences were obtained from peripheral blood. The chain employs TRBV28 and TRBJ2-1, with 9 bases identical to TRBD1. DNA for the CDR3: TGTGCCAGCAGTCTAGGGACAGGGCCCTCCCGCAATGAGCAGTTCTTC. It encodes CASSLGTGPSRNEQFF.